These T cell receptor beta chains were read from a single sample in a study of patients and donors after allogeneic stem cell transplantation. TCRdb re-analysed the RT-PCR reads in MiXCR, keeping a single row per CDR3 protein. The sample includes about a million distinct CDR3 sequences, about a sixth of them seen just once. The sequenced material came from blood, either unsorted or a sorted T cell fraction (not recorded which). The source is a human donor who was either an allogeneic HSCT recipient or a stem cell or donor lymphocyte infusion donor (not recorded which). It is not recorded whose cells these are; they may come from a transplant donor. Each CDR3 is given with its conserved first and last residue. D genes are given only for firm matches. Part of the rows lack a size; the others show once, few, many or a class for expanded clones.

clone_size,j_call,d_call,v_call,cdr3_aa,cdr3_nt
-,TRBJ1-1,-,TRBV5-5,CASSPPGHLNTEAFF,TGTGCCAGCAGCCCCCCCGGACACTTGAACACTGAAGCTTTCTTT
-,TRBJ2-1,TRBD1,TRBV6-1,CASRPTGGLYNEQFF,TGTGCCAGCAGGCCCACAGGGGGCCTTTACAATGAGCAGTTCTTC
-,TRBJ2-2,TRBD1,TRBV27,CASSLNLWTGNTGELFF,TGTGCCAGCAGTCTTAACTTATGGACAGGGAACACCGGGGAGCTGTTTTTT
-,TRBJ2-2,TRBD2,TRBV9,CASSVTGGTINTGELFF,TGTGCCAGCAGCGTCACGGGGGGGACGATCAACACCGGGGAGCTGTTTTTT
many,TRBJ2-1,TRBD1,TRBV10-3,CAITPGGDNEQFF,TGTGCCATCACCCCAGGGGGAGACAATGAGCAGTTCTTC
many,TRBJ2-1,-,TRBV12-5,CASGLGRAPYNEQFF,TGTGCTAGTGGTTTGGGGAGAGCTCCCTACAATGAGCAGTTCTTC
-,TRBJ1-5,TRBD1,TRBV20-1,CSARGRLILTGNLSNQPQHF,TGCAGTGCTAGAGGCCGACTGATTCTGACAGGGAATCTGAGCAATCAGCCCCAGCATTTT
few,TRBJ2-5,-,TRBV7-9,CASSLAPGAAFQETQYF,TGTGCCAGCAGCTTAGCACCAGGGGCGGCTTTCCAAGAGACCCAGTACTTC
-,TRBJ2-1,TRBD2,TRBV5-1,CASSRTLAGENEQFF,TGCGCCAGCAGCCGTACACTAGCGGGAGAAAATGAGCAGTTCTTC
few,TRBJ1-6,-,TRBV6-1,CASSEPAGRVLNSPLHF,TGTGCCAGCAGTGAACCGGCAGGTCGGGTCCTCAATTCACCCCTCCACTTT
-,TRBJ2-2,-,TRBV5-1,CASSLGRLYTGELFF,TGCGCCAGCAGCTTGGGGAGACTTTACACCGGGGAGCTGTTTTTT
many,TRBJ1-1,-,TRBV29-1,CSVDRGSTEAFF,TGCAGCGTTGACAGGGGTAGCACTGAAGCTTTCTTT
-,TRBJ2-5,-,TRBV20-1,CSARDEGKETQYF,TGCAGTGCTAGAGATGAGGGCAAAGAGACCCAGTACTTC
few,TRBJ1-1,-,TRBV12-3/TRBV12-4,CASSLTPGGAFF,TGTGCCAGCAGTTTAACGCCGGGGGGAGCTTTCTTT
few,TRBJ1-1,-,TRBV6-1,CASIRGAGTEAFF,TGTGCCAGCATCAGGGGTGCAGGAACTGAAGCTTTCTTT
-,TRBJ2-5,TRBD2,TRBV20-1,CSARASIMRGTGETQYF,TGCAGTGCTAGGGCTTCGATCATGCGGGGGACGGGGGAGACCCAGTACTTC
-,TRBJ2-7,TRBD2,TRBV4-1,CASSQVWGSGRRGGEQYF,TGCGCCAGCAGCCAAGTATGGGGGAGCGGGAGGAGGGGAGGGGAGCAGTACTTC
-,TRBJ2-7,-,TRBV6-2/TRBV6-3,CAGGAGFGYEQYF,TGTGCCGGCGGGGCGGGGTTCGGGTACGAGCAGTACTTC
few,TRBJ2-3,TRBD2,TRBV20-1,CSAILARSTDTQYF,TGCAGTGCTATACTAGCGCGTAGCACAGATACGCAGTATTTT
-,TRBJ2-7,TRBD2,TRBV20-1,CSAMDGGGRSYEQYF,TGCAGTGCTATGGACGGGGGAGGGCGATCCTACGAGCAGTACTTC
-,TRBJ1-2,-,TRBV9,CASSINREGYTF,TGTGCCAGCAGCATCAACAGGGAAGGCTACACCTTC
many,TRBJ2-1,-,TRBV12-3/TRBV12-4,CASLVYNEQFF,TGTGCCAGCCTAGTTTACAATGAGCAGTTCTTC
many,TRBJ2-1,TRBD2,TRBV12-3/TRBV12-4,CASSPVGAGDEQFF,TGTGCCAGCAGTCCCGTGGGTGCGGGGGATGAGCAGTTCTTC
many,TRBJ1-1,-,TRBV12-3/TRBV12-4,CANTGILNTEAFF,TGTGCCAACACCGGAATATTAAACACTGAAGCTTTCTTT
many,TRBJ2-2,TRBD1,TRBV5-1,CASSRSGQGATGELFF,TGCGCCAGCAGCAGATCCGGACAGGGGGCAACGGGGGAGCTGTTTTTT
-,TRBJ1-1,-,TRBV20-1,CSARGMDGEPNTEAFF,TGCAGTGCTAGGGGAATGGACGGTGAACCGAACACTGAAGCTTTCTTT
few,TRBJ2-1,-,TRBV3-1,CASSQDIGLSSYNEQFF,TGTGCCAGCAGCCAAGATATCGGGTTAAGCTCCTACAATGAGCAGTTCTTC
many,TRBJ2-1,-,TRBV12-3/TRBV12-4,CASSFLVLSYNEQFF,TGTGCCAGCAGTTTCTTAGTCTTATCCTACAATGAGCAGTTCTTC
few,TRBJ1-1,TRBD1,TRBV5-1,CASSLGTAYNTEAFF,TGCGCCAGCAGCTTAGGGACAGCCTATAACACTGAAGCTTTCTTT
few,TRBJ1-2,-,TRBV5-1,CASSSTVYYGYTF,TGCGCCAGCAGCTCCACAGTCTACTATGGCTACACCTTC
-,TRBJ2-7,TRBD2,TRBV11-2,CASSAPGTIYEQYF,TGTGCCAGCAGCGCCCCCGGGACTATCTACGAGCAGTACTTC
-,TRBJ1-6,-,TRBV12-3/TRBV12-4,CASSLRGTANSPLHF,TGTGCCAGCAGTTTGAGAGGGACGGCGAATTCACCCCTCCACTTT
few,TRBJ2-7,-,TRBV28,CASRVPRGPSSYEQYF,TGTGCCAGCAGGGTCCCCAGGGGCCCTAGCTCCTACGAGCAGTACTTC
-,TRBJ1-1,TRBD1,TRBV12-3/TRBV12-4,CASRSSGGTTEAFF,TGTGCCAGCAGATCATCAGGGGGAACCACTGAAGCTTTCTTT